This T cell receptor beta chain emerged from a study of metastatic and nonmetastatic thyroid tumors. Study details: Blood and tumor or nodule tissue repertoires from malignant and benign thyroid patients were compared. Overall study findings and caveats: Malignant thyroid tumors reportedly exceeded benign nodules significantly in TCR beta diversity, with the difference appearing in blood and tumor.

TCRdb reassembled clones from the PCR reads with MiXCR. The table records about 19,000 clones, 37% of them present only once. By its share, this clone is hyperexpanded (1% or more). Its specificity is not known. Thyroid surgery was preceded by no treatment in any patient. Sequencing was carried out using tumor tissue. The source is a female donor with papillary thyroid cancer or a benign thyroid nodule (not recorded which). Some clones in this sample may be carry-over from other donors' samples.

As DNA, the CDR3 is TGTGCCAGTGGTACGGTGGACTATGGCTACACCTTC. This translates into CASGTVDYGYTF. The rearrangement links TRBV19 to TRBJ1-2, with D hard to call. Germline V lookup: CDR1 LNHDA, CDR2 SQIVND (reference sequence). V lost 8 bases, J lost 3 bases, and 10 bases lay in between. The CDR3 is 12 amino acids.